Shown below are 3 T cell receptor beta chains from a single sample sequenced in a study of T cell repertoires in cytomegalovirus infection. TCRdb recomputed calls from the reads with MiXCR, one row per CDR3 protein. This sample has 450,000 to 600,000 distinct CDR3 sequences, with approximately 42% found just once. Their antigens remain unidentified. Specimen: cultured PBMCs, collected from culture after CMV antigen stimulation. These TCRs come from a human donor in good health (CMV status not recorded). Some clones in this sample may be carry-over from other donors' samples.

This clonotype came up many times. The rearrangement joins TRBV7-9 to TRBJ2-7, with D hard to call. V lost 5 bases to trimming and J lost 2 bases, with 10 bases between them. Germline-derived CDR1 and CDR2 are SEHNR and FQNEAQ (reference sequence). The CDR3 totals 13 residues. In nucleotides, the CDR3 is TGTGCCAGCAGCCTTGGAACCCCCTACGAGCAGTACTTC. It codes for CASSLGTPYEQYF.

This chain joins TRBV7-8 and TRBJ2-2; TRBD1 matches 12 bases. In germline, CDR1 is SGHVS, CDR2 FQNEAQ. CDR3 length equals 15 residues. Losses at the gene ends were 10 bases for V and 5 bases for J; bases not matched to a gene: 8. CDR3 amino acids: CATTWDRGQTGELFF. The CDR3 bases are TGTGCCACAACCTGGGACAGGGGGCAGACCGGGGAGCTGTTTTTT. The complete variable domain, with remaining parts taken from reference TRBV7-8 and TRBJ2-2, reads GAGVSQSPRYKVAKRGQDVALRCDPISGHVSLFWYQQALGQGPEFLTYFQNEAQLDKSGLPSDRFFAERPEGSVSTLKIQRTQQEDSAVYLCATTWDRGQTGELFFGEGSRLTVL.

J is TRBJ2-7 and V is TRBV12-3 or TRBV12-4, with 13 bases that match TRBD2. This CDR3 region has 17 residues. The V gene end was trimmed by 6 bases and the J gene end by 2 bases; junction bases not matched to a gene: 10. The CDR3: CASSPHYGTSGAYEQYF. The CDR3 DNA sequence: TGTGCCAGCAGCCCCCACTACGGGACTAGCGGGGCCTACGAGCAGTACTTC.